This passage covers 26 T cell receptor beta chains from one sample sequenced in a study of shared clonotypes between healthy human individuals. Method: immunoSEQ multiplex PCR; TCRdb's copy keeps in-frame clones and lacks some. Of roughly 320,000 clones listed, roughly 91% were seen once; the top ten hold around 15%. The sequencing input was memory CD8+ T cells sorted from blood. Noted subset: CD45RO+ cells pooled with CCR7-negative TemRA cells. The receptors stem from a man between 18 and 35 years old in good health.

The chain joins TRBV30 to TRBJ1-3; D possibly corresponds to TRBD1 (6 bases). This CDR3 spans 12 amino acids. Trimming cost V 2 bases and J 8 bases, with 10 bases left between them. Germline CDR1 reads GTSNPN; CDR2 reads SVGIG (reference sequence). This CDR3 reads CAWSQAGDTIYF. The CDR3, as DNA: TGTGCCTGGAGTCAGGCAGGGGACACCATATATTTT.

The chain recombines TRBV7-9 with TRBJ1-6; D is ambiguous. The V and J ends lost 0 bases and 7 bases respectively, with 10 bases between them. The CDR3 is 15 amino acids. CDR1 is SEHNR, CDR2 FQNEAQ, per germline (reference sequence). The CDR3 loop is CASSLAGIGNSPLHF. The CDR3 region has the DNA TGTGCCAGCAGCTTAGCAGGGATTGGGAATTCACCCCTCCACTTT.

The V call is TRBV5-1, the J call TRBJ2-7, with 12 positions matching TRBD2. V lost 4 bases, J lost 6 bases, and 11 bases stayed unmatched. Germline V gene lookup returns CDR1 SGHRS and CDR2 YFSETQ. The CDR3 consists of 16 residues. The CDR3: CASSGGLAGKYLEQYF. The CDR3 DNA is TGCGCCAGCAGCGGAGGACTAGCGGGAAAGTATCTCGAGCAGTACTTC.

The rearrangement uses TRBV4-1 and TRBJ1-2, with D possibly TRBD1 on 6 matching bases. The CDR3 spans 18 residues. CDR1 is MGHRA, CDR2 YSYEKL, per germline. The V end lost 0 bases, the J end lost 4 bases, and 21 bases lay between the germline ends. CDR3 in amino acids: CASSQDQLLGGGAYGYTF. CDR3 DNA sequence: TGCGCCAGCAGCCAAGATCAGCTCTTGGGTGGGGGGGCCTATGGCTACACCTTC.

The rearrangement uses TRBV7-2 and TRBJ2-2, with unresolved D. The CDR3 runs 10 residues. The germline V gene has CDR1 SGHTA and CDR2 FQGNSA. V was pared by 10 bases and J by 4 bases, with 4 bases between. The CDR3 is CAIPTGELFF. In DNA, the CDR3 is TGTGCCATTCCCACCGGGGAGCTGTTTTTT.

This rearrangement joins TRBV28 to TRBJ1-1; a possible D gene is TRBD1 (6 bases). CDR3 size: 16 residues. Trimming stripped 3 bases from V and 4 bases from J, with 18 bases between. Germline V gives CDR1 MDHEN, CDR2 SYDVKM. CDR3 amino acids: CASSFRLQGTGTEAFF. The CDR3 DNA reads as TGTGCCAGCAGTTTCCGTCTACAGGGCACGGGCACTGAAGCTTTCTTT. Complete variable domain (other parts from reference TRBV28 and TRBJ1-1): DVKVTQSSRYLVKRTGEKVFLECVQDMDHENMFWYRQDPGLGLRLIYFSYDVKMKEKGDIPEGYSVSREKKERFSLILESASTNQTSMYLCASSFRLQGTGTEAFFGQGTRLTVV.

J is TRBJ2-5 and V is TRBV27, with TRBD1 as a possible D gene (6 bases). The ends were cut back, 6 bases at V and 3 bases at J, with 14 bases in the middle. Germline CDR1 reads MNHEY; CDR2 reads SMNVEV (reference sequence). This CDR3 is built from 14 residues. The CDR3 is CASSPGTRKETQYF. CDR3 coding DNA: TGTGCCAGCAGCCCCGGGACAAGAAAAGAGACCCAGTACTTC.

The CDR3 DNA is TGTGCCAGCAGTTCTCCGGACAGGAGCTCCTACAATGAGCAGTTCTTC. This sequence encodes CASSSPDRSSYNEQFF. This rearrangement joins TRBV27 to TRBJ2-1, with 7 bases matching TRBD1. This CDR3 contains 16 residues. Per the germline V gene, CDR1 is MNHEY and CDR2 is SMNVEV (reference sequence). J lost 0 bases, V lost 4 bases, and 6 bases had no gene match.

The J gene is TRBJ1-2, the V gene TRBV10-3; D remains ambiguous. Trimming stripped 3 bases from V and 6 bases from J, with 8 bases between. The V gene's germline CDR1 is ENHRY and CDR2 SYGVKD. The CDR3 covers 12 residues. The CDR3 sequence is CAISDSGDGYTF. CDR3 in DNA: TGTGCCATCAGTGATTCCGGGGATGGCTACACCTTC.

This clone was found a few times. The chain has TRBV5-1 and TRBJ1-2; 9 bases match TRBD1. Germline CDR1 SGHRS, CDR2 YFSETQ. With 4 bases clipped from V and 8 bases from J, the junction kept 6 bases outside the gene matches. There are 13 residues in the CDR3. As DNA, the CDR3 is TGCGCCAGCAGCGGGGGACAGGGAAACGGCTACACCTTC. The encoded protein is CASSGGQGNGYTF.

This sequence joins TRBV30 and TRBJ2-7; TRBD1 agrees at 9 bases. Germline-derived CDR1 and CDR2 are GTSNPN and SVGIG (reference sequence). The CDR3 sequence is 15 residues long. V shed 1 base, J shed 0 bases, and the junction held 4 bases outside the gene matches. This CDR3 is CAWSGDRAGSYEQYF. DNA of the CDR3: TGTGCCTGGAGTGGGGACAGGGCCGGCTCCTACGAGCAGTACTTC.

This clone was recorded once. The genes are TRBV7-9 and TRBJ1-6, with TRBD1 as a possible D gene (6 bases). V dropped 1 base and J dropped 0 bases, with 16 bases sitting between them. Germline-derived CDR1 and CDR2 are SEHNR and FQNEAQ (reference sequence). The CDR3 runs 19 residues. DNA for the CDR3: TGTGCCAGCAGCTTAGGGGGGGACACGGAAAGCTCCTATAATTCACCCCTCCACTTT. Its translation: CASSLGGDTESSYNSPLHF.

In this sample, this clone turned up a few times. V usage is TRBV27 and J usage is TRBJ2-1; D may be TRBD1 (6 bases). V was clipped by 5 bases and J by 4 bases, with 9 bases between them. Germline CDR1 is MNHEY and CDR2 is SMNVEV (reference sequence). This CDR3 region has 13 residues. The CDR3 reads CASSTDRYNEQFF. Written as DNA, the CDR3 is TGTGCCAGCAGTACAGACAGGTACAATGAGCAGTTCTTC.

This clone has a handful of counts. The rearrangement joins TRBV19 to TRBJ1-1, with D tentatively TRBD1 (6 bases). V shed 3 bases and J shed 6 bases, with 11 bases lying between them. Looked up from germline, CDR1 is LNHDA and CDR2 is SQIVND (reference sequence). CDR3 length: 13 amino acids. CDR3 DNA: TGTGCCAGTAGTATCGGACAGACTGCTGAAGCTTTCTTT. It specifies CASSIGQTAEAFF.

This clone was seen a single time. The chain is built from TRBV27 and TRBJ2-3; possibly TRBD1 or TRBD2 for D (5 bases each). Deletions cut 6 bases from V and 6 bases from J, with 13 bases between. Germline V CDR1 and CDR2: MNHEY, SMNVEV (reference sequence). The CDR3 covers 13 residues. The CDR3 sequence is CASRLNGADTQYF. CDR3 DNA sequence: TGTGCCAGCAGACTAAACGGGGCCGATACGCAGTATTTT.

The chain couples TRBV11-2 to TRBJ2-7, with TRBD1 matching 7 bases. The CDR3 loop spans 15 amino acids. Germline CDR1 is SGHAT and CDR2 is FQNNGV. V lost 5 bases and J lost 7; bases outside the gene matches: 14. CDR3 sequence: CASSPRGRTPNEQYF. The CDR3 DNA reads as TGTGCCAGCAGCCCGAGGGGGCGGACCCCTAATGAGCAGTACTTC.

This clone turned up a few times. V is TRBV27 and J is TRBJ1-6; D perhaps matches TRBD1 (5 bases). Looked up from germline, CDR1 is MNHEY and CDR2 is SMNVEV (reference sequence). The CDR3 covers 13 residues. Between the trimmed V and J ends, which lost 0 bases and 14 bases, there was a span of 11 bases. CDR3 amino acids: CASSLSWPGSLHF. The CDR3 bases are TGTGCCAGCAGTTTATCGTGGCCAGGGTCCCTCCACTTT.

Many counts were recorded for this clone. The chain couples TRBV4-1 to TRBJ1-6, with TRBD1 matching over 7 bases. J gave up 10 bases and V 2 bases, and 11 bases lay outside the gene matches. Looked up from germline, CDR1 is MGHRA and CDR2 is YSYEKL. This CDR3 is 16 amino acids long. CDR3 nucleotides: TGCGCCAGCAGCCAAAGGGTTGGGACAGTTGGGTCACCCCTCCACTTT. As protein: CASSQRVGTVGSPLHF.

V gene TRBV28 combines with J gene TRBJ2-7; maybe TRBD1 (5 bases). From germline, CDR1 is MDHEN and CDR2 SYDVKM. V gave up 1 base and J gave up 2 bases, with 12 bases separating them. The CDR3 is made up of 15 amino acids. The chain's CDR3 is CASSLLYQGTYEQYF. The CDR3 DNA sequence: TGTGCCAGCAGTTTATTATACCAGGGAACCTACGAGCAGTACTTC. Supplemented by reference TRBV28 and TRBJ2-7, the full variable domain reads DVKVTQSSRYLVKRTGEKVFLECVQDMDHENMFWYRQDPGLGLRLIYFSYDVKMKEKGDIPEGYSVSREKKERFSLILESASTNQTSMYLCASSLLYQGTYEQYFGPGTRLTVT.

This chain uses TRBV6-1 with TRBJ2-3; D is ambiguous. The CDR3 has 14 amino acids. Germline CDR1 reads MNHNS; CDR2 reads SASEGT. V dropped 4 bases and J dropped 4 bases, with 12 bases sitting between them. CDR3: CASSGVGLADTQYF. DNA for the CDR3: TGTGCCAGCAGTGGGGTAGGGCTGGCAGATACGCAGTATTTT.

This sequence joins TRBV13 and TRBJ1-2, with D perhaps matching TRBD1 (6 bases). Deletions cut 4 bases from V and 2 bases from J, with 11 bases between. Per the germline V gene, CDR1 is PRHDT and CDR2 is FYEKMQ (reference sequence). This CDR3 comprises 14 residues. CDR3 loop: CASSSGGANYGYTF. The CDR3 DNA follows: TGTGCCAGCAGCTCCGGGGGCGCGAACTATGGCTACACCTTC.

The rearrangement joins TRBV27 to TRBJ2-2, with unresolved D. The CDR3 is made up of 12 amino acids. Per the germline V gene, CDR1 is MNHEY and CDR2 is SMNVEV (reference sequence). V was trimmed by 7 bases and J by 8 bases, leaving 11 bases between them. Written as DNA, the CDR3 is TGTGCCAGCATGTCAGTGCCAGGGGAGCTGTTTTTT. Translation: CASMSVPGELFF.

The chain couples TRBV7-6 to TRBJ2-7, with D perhaps TRBD1 (5 bases). With 7 bases removed from V and 6 bases from J, the gap between germline ends came to 22 bases. CDR1 is SGHVS, CDR2 FNYEAQ, per germline. This CDR3 is 15 amino acids long. The CDR3 nucleotides read TGTGCCAGCATGGAGAGGCAGGGCCTTTGGGGCGAGCAGTACTTC. As protein: CASMERQGLWGEQYF.

The gene calls are TRBV21-1 and TRBJ1-6; the DNA was not compared with TRBD1, the D call given in the table. TRBV21-1 is a documented pseudogene. The CDR3 has 16 amino acids. DNA for the CDR3: TGTGCCAGCAGCAAGAGACAGATCTCCTATAATTCACCCCTCCACTTT. It translates to CASSKRQISYNSPLHF.

This sequence joins TRBV5-1 and TRBJ2-7; D is unclear. Trimming took 3 bases from V and 3 from J, leaving 7 bases between them. There are 12 residues in the CDR3. The V gene's germline CDR1 is SGHRS and CDR2 YFSETQ. CDR3 nucleotides: TGCGCCAGCAGCTCGATGGACTACGAGCAGTACTTC. Translating it yields CASSSMDYEQYF.

The CDR3 protein is CASSHRDSYTGELFF. Here the CDR3 DNA reads TGCGCCAGCAGCCACCGGGACAGTTACACCGGGGAGCTGTTTTTT. J is TRBJ2-2 and V is TRBV4-1; 7 bases are a match to TRBD1. The CDR3 has 15 amino acids. Per the germline V gene, CDR1 is MGHRA and CDR2 is YSYEKL. J was trimmed by 3 bases and V by 3 bases; bases with no gene match: 4.